This T cell receptor (beta chain) was obtained from a study of early T cells in non-severe SARS-CoV-2 infection. The wider study: Unsorted whole-blood RNA was sequenced in bulk, leaving chains unpaired.

The V gene lost 5 bases and the J gene lost 1 base, with 8 bases spanning the gap. Germline CDR1 and CDR2: SGHAT and FQNNGV. The length of the CDR3 is 13 residues. This clonotype came up a few times. The antigen is not known. Whole-study results and caveats: A preference for anti-spike CD8 responses marked VDJdb matching, which missed private and CD4 specificities.

Individual cDNA molecules received unique molecular identifiers. TCRdb recomputed calls from the 5' RACE reads with MiXCR, one row per CDR3 protein. The sample consists of about 49,000 distinct CDR3 sequences, approximately 12% of them appearing once. The specimen sequenced was whole blood. The origin of this receptor is an adult who was a healthcare worker with PCR-confirmed SARS-CoV-2 infection or an uninfected control (not recorded which). The chain is built from TRBV11-2 and TRBJ2-5; TRBD1 might be the D (6 bases). This CDR3 is CASSAGVQETQYF. In DNA, the CDR3 is TGTGCCAGCAGCGCAGGGGTCCAAGAGACCCAGTACTTC. The entire variable domain, with the rest obtained from reference TRBV11-2 and TRBJ2-5, is as follows: EAGVAQSPRYKIIEKRQSVAFWCNPISGHATLYWYQQILGQGPKLLIQFQNNGVVDDSQLPKDRFSAERLKGVDSTLKIQPAKLEDSAVYLCASSAGVQETQYFGPGTRLLVL.